This TCR beta chain was identified in a study of blood T cell repertoires in COVID-19. Study summary: Sites across the United States, Italy and Spain contributed samples from acute and convalescent COVID-19. The cDNA or gDNA used as material had been derived from T cells, B-cell-depleted T cells, or PBMCs.

The germline V gene has CDR1 SGHRS and CDR2 YFSETQ. V was pared by 4 bases and J by 1 base, with 8 bases of the junction left unmatched. The CDR3 is made up of 17 amino acids. Individuals aged roughly 18 to 95 years were recruited from 24 US areas. In the original processing: Estimation of nucleated cell counts relied on the amplification of reference gene primers. Generated by immunoSEQ multiplex PCR, the TCRdb table keeps only in-frame clones and is missing some. The DNA was the basis for D and trimming; V, J and clone size are from that table. The sample yields 150,000 to 200,000 clones, about 85% seen once.

The V gene is TRBV5-1, the J gene TRBJ2-5, with 12 bases fitting TRBD2. This clonotype was sampled from a woman aged 40 to 50 in a cohort exposed to, infected with or recovered from COVID-19 (not recorded which). Sample: PBMCs or T cells enriched from blood (not recorded which). The chain's CDR3 is CASSLRTSGAIQETQYF. The CDR3 bases are TGCGCCAGCAGCCTCAGGACTAGCGGGGCAATCCAAGAGACCCAGTACTTC.